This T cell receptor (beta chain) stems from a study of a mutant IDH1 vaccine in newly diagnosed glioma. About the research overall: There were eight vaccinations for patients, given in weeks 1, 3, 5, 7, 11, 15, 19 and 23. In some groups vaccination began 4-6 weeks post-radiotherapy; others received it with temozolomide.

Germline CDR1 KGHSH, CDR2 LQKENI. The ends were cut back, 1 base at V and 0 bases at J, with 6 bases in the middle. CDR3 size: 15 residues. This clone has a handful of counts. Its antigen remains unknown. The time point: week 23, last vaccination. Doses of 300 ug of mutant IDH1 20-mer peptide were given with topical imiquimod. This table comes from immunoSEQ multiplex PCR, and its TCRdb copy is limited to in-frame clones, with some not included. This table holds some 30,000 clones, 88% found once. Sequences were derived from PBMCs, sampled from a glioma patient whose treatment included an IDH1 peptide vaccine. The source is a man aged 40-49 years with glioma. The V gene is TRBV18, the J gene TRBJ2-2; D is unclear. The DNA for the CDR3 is TGTGCCAGCTCACCACAGCCGGCGAACACCGGGGAGCTGTTTTTT. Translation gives CASSPQPANTGELFF.